Below are 28 T cell receptor beta chains sequenced from a single sample in a study of T cells of healthy individuals. TCRdb re-called the 5' RACE reads through MiXCR, storing one row per CDR3 protein. The sample lists 60,000 to 75,000 distinct CDR3 sequences, 16% occurring once. The receptors come from a human donor in good health.

This clonotype came up many times. This chain uses TRBV7-9 with TRBJ2-1, with 9 bases identical to TRBD2. V trimming: 5 bases; J trimming: 9 bases; junction bases outside the gene matches: 14. The CDR3 totals 16 residues. From germline, CDR1 is SEHNR and CDR2 FQNEAQ (reference sequence). The CDR3: CASSPQGSGRLVEQFF. The CDR3 DNA reads as TGTGCCAGCAGCCCGCAGGGTAGCGGGAGATTGGTTGAGCAGTTCTTC.

V and J are TRBV6-2 or TRBV6-3 and TRBJ2-7, with D possibly TRBD2 on 5 matching bases. The CDR3 runs to 16 residues. Trimming stripped 7 bases from V and 1 base from J, with 20 bases between. Germline lookup yields CDR1 MNHEY and CDR2 SVGEGT. The DNA for the CDR3 is TGTGCCAGCAAACCGTCGCAACTAGTTGGTTCCTACGAGCAGTACTTC. Translation gives CASKPSQLVGSYEQYF.

This clonotype appeared a few times. The J gene is TRBJ1-2, the V gene TRBV20-1; TRBD1 matches at 9 bases. Germline CDR1 DFQATT, CDR2 SNEGSKA (reference sequence). The CDR3 covers 13 residues. The J segment lost 2 bases and the V segment lost 7 bases, leaving 5 bases of the junction unmatched. The CDR3 reads CSGTDRGNYGYTF. Written as DNA, the CDR3 is TGCAGTGGGACGGACAGGGGAAACTATGGCTACACCTTC.

The chain joins TRBV5-1 to TRBJ2-5; 9 bases line up with TRBD2. After removal of 0 bases from V and 2 bases from J, the junction contained 5 bases not matched to a gene. This CDR3 contains 16 residues. In germline, CDR1 is SGHRS, CDR2 YFSETQ. CDR3 sequence reads: CASSLAGTSLQETQYF. CDR3 DNA sequence: TGCGCCAGCAGCTTGGCGGGGACTAGCCTTCAAGAGACCCAGTACTTC.

Concerning this clonotype: Mismatch with germline at one junction end may stem from a read error. This chain's CDR3 is CASSLAPGDQPQHF. The CDR3 coding sequence is TGTGCCAGCAGCCTAGCTCCAGGGGATCAGCCCCAGCATTTT. The gene calls are TRBV7-2 and TRBJ1-5; D may be TRBD1 (6 bases). Germline V CDR1 and CDR2: SGHTA, FQGNSA. The CDR3 length is 14 residues.

This clonotype was found many times. The rearrangement links TRBV7-3 to TRBJ2-5; 7 bases align to TRBD1. The CDR3 sequence is 16 residues long. The V gene's germline CDR1 is SGHTA and CDR2 FQGTGA. The junction had 19 bases not matched to a gene; V was cut back by 8 bases and J by 7 bases. The CDR3 loop reads CASSPMGQRLTATQYF. The CDR3 region has the DNA TGTGCCAGCTCCCCAATGGGACAGCGACTCACGGCGACCCAGTACTTC.

This clonotype showed up just a few times. The chain links TRBV4-1 to TRBJ1-1; no reliable D call. This CDR3 region has 16 residues. Trimming stripped 4 bases from V and 1 base from J, with 16 bases between. Germline assignment: CDR1 MGHRA and CDR2 YSYEKL. The chain's CDR3 is CASSLPRGRRNTEAFF. The CDR3 bases are TGCGCCAGCAGCCTACCACGGGGTAGGCGGAACACTGAAGCTTTCTTT.

The V gene is TRBV7-9, the J gene TRBJ2-7; tentative D call: TRBD2 (5 bases). Trimming removed 7 bases from V and 1 base from J, with 11 bases in between. Germline V gives CDR1 SEHNR, CDR2 FQNEAQ (reference sequence). The CDR3 spans 13 residues. CDR3 DNA: TGTGCCAGCACCCTTTCGGGGTCCTACGAGCAGTACTTC. Amino acid sequence: CASTLSGSYEQYF.

The J gene is TRBJ1-6, the V gene TRBV6-6; D is undetermined. Germline-derived CDR1 and CDR2 are MNHNY and SVGAGI (reference sequence). The CDR3 spans 15 residues. V gave up 6 bases and J gave up 3 bases, with 12 bases separating them. CDR3 DNA sequence: TGTGCCAGCAGACAAGGACGGGACTATAATTCACCCCTCCACTTT. The encoded protein is CASRQGRDYNSPLHF.

This clonotype was observed at least ten times. The V call is TRBV27, the J call TRBJ1-2; D gene ambiguous. This CDR3 comprises 15 residues. Germline V CDR1 and CDR2: MNHEY, SMNVEV (reference sequence). With 2 bases removed from V and 8 bases from J, the gap between germline ends came to 18 bases. The CDR3 nucleotides are TGTGCCAGCAGTTTACAAAGTCAGGACTGGCGGGGCTACACCTTC. Translated: CASSLQSQDWRGYTF.

This clonotype was found many times. The chain has TRBV6-5 and TRBJ1-6; weak D call: TRBD1 (5 bases). CDR3 length: 14 residues. Germline assignment: CDR1 MNHEY and CDR2 SVGAGI. V was clipped by 8 bases and J by 6 bases, with 14 bases between them. CDR3 sequence (DNA): TGTGCCAGCCGGGGCCCTACGGTTAATTCACCCCTCCACTTT. Protein product: CASRGPTVNSPLHF.

This clonotype was counted many times. This chain links TRBV5-5 with TRBJ2-1; 8 nucleotides line up with TRBD1. Per germline, CDR1 SGHKS and CDR2 YYEKEE (reference sequence). This CDR3 region has 16 residues. With V trimmed by 5 bases and J by 2 bases, 9 bases remained unmatched. The CDR3 region has the DNA TGTGCCAGCAGGATCCGCGCAGGGGGCCCCTACAATGAGCAGTTCTTC. Translated, it gives CASRIRAGGPYNEQFF.

This clonotype has just a few counts. The chain uses TRBV11-2 and TRBJ2-7, with 9 nucleotides matching TRBD2. The CDR3 spans 15 residues. Germline lookup yields CDR1 SGHAT and CDR2 FQNNGV. With 5 bases clipped from V and 0 bases from J, the junction kept 5 bases outside the gene matches. The CDR3 bases are TGTGCCAGCAGCGAAGCGGGGGGCGGCTCCTACGAGCAGTACTTC. Translation: CASSEAGGGSYEQYF.

Many counts were recorded for this clonotype. This chain uses TRBV5-1 with TRBJ1-4; no definite D call. The CDR3 has 16 amino acids. Trimming took off 4 bases at V and 3 bases at J, with 16 bases between the two ends. In germline, CDR1 is SGHRS, CDR2 YFSETQ. The CDR3 spells CASSRDSPLANEKLFF. CDR3 DNA sequence: TGCGCCAGCAGCCGAGACTCTCCCTTGGCTAATGAAAAACTGTTTTTT.

Many counts were recorded for this clonotype. The CDR3 loop reads CASSIVGAEKLFF. Here the CDR3 DNA reads TGTGCCAGTAGTATCGTGGGGGCAGAAAAACTGTTTTTT. This sequence joins TRBV19 and TRBJ1-4; D is perhaps TRBD1 (6 bases). Germline V gene data show CDR1 as LNHDA and CDR2 as SQIVND (reference sequence). The V gene lost 3 bases and the J gene lost 8 bases, with 10 bases spanning the gap. The CDR3 runs to 13 residues.

This clonotype was seen ten or more times. The chain is built from TRBV20-1 and TRBJ1-5; maybe TRBD1 (5 bases). CDR1 is DFQATT, CDR2 SNEGSKA, per germline (reference sequence). Trimming stripped 2 bases from V and 6 bases from J, with 17 bases between. This CDR3 is 15 amino acids long. The DNA for the CDR3 is TGCAGTGCTAGAACCTTTAGGGAGGGGCGTCAGCCCCAGCATTTT. Translation gives CSARTFREGRQPQHF.

The CDR3: CASSLSGDTTDTQYF. CDR3 nucleotides: TGTGCCAGCAGTTTAAGTGGGGACACCACAGATACGCAGTATTTT. The chain is built from TRBV12-3 or TRBV12-4 and TRBJ2-3; a weak D match, TRBD1 (6 bases). This CDR3 is built from 15 residues. V was clipped by 2 bases and J by 2 bases, with 11 bases between them.

This clonotype was recorded a few times. This chain uses TRBV20-1 with TRBJ2-5, with unresolved D. Between the trimmed V and J ends, which lost 5 bases and 0 bases, there was a span of 1 base. Germline CDR1 is DFQATT and CDR2 is SNEGSKA (reference sequence). The CDR3 spans 10 residues. This CDR3 is CSAHQETQYF. The CDR3 nucleotides are TGCAGTGCTCACCAAGAGACCCAGTACTTC.

This clonotype has just a few counts. The V gene is TRBV9, the J gene TRBJ2-7; weak D call: TRBD1 (5 bases). The CDR3 sequence is 14 residues long. Germline V gene sequence: CDR1 SGDLS, CDR2 YYNGEE. V gave up 0 bases and J gave up 1 base, with 8 bases separating them. The CDR3 sequence: CASSVDTGSYEQYF. In DNA form, the CDR3 reads TGTGCCAGCAGCGTAGATACAGGTTCCTACGAGCAGTACTTC.

The J gene is TRBJ2-7, the V gene TRBV10-3; D possibly corresponds to TRBD1 (5 bases). Trimming stripped 3 bases from V and 6 bases from J, with 12 bases between. The CDR3 has 13 amino acids. Germline assignment: CDR1 ENHRY and CDR2 SYGVKD. CDR3 nucleotide sequence: TGTGCCATCAGTGAACAGGTAACGGCCGAGCAGTACTTC. Translated: CAISEQVTAEQYF.

This clonotype was recorded many times. The chain has TRBV12-3 or TRBV12-4 and TRBJ1-5, with 8 bases identical to TRBD1. This CDR3 is 16 amino acids long. With 7 bases clipped from V and 0 bases from J, the junction kept 8 bases outside the gene matches. The CDR3 nucleotides are TGTGCCAGCAACCTTGGGACAGGTAATAGCAATCAGCCCCAGCATTTT. This codes for CASNLGTGNSNQPQHF.

DNA of the CDR3: TGTGCCAGCAGTTCTCCGGGACAGGGGACCGGGGAGCTGTTTTTT. This translates into CASSSPGQGTGELFF. The chain employs TRBV28 and TRBJ2-2, with 10 nucleotides matching TRBD1. The CDR3 has 15 residues. Trimming cost V 4 bases and J 5 bases; bases outside gene matches: 4. Germline V gene data show CDR1 as MDHEN and CDR2 as SYDVKM.

Written as DNA, the CDR3 is TGTGCCAGCAGCTCGGGTCCTTCCTACAATGAGCAGTTCTTC. This translates into CASSSGPSYNEQFF. This chain joins TRBV5-5 and TRBJ2-1; D ambiguous. The CDR3 runs 14 residues. V lost 3 bases, J lost 1 base, and 8 bases lay in between. Per germline, CDR1 SGHKS and CDR2 YYEKEE (reference sequence).

The genes are TRBV12-3 or TRBV12-4 and TRBJ2-5; TRBD2 matches 14 bases. This CDR3 is built from 16 residues. V dropped 5 bases and J dropped 3; count of bases not matched to a gene: 5. This chain's CDR3 is CASSPRGLAGEETQYF. The CDR3 nucleotides are TGTGCCAGCAGTCCCCGGGGACTAGCGGGGGAAGAGACCCAGTACTTC.

The J gene is TRBJ1-2, the V gene TRBV24-1, with D possibly TRBD1 on 5 matching bases. The V and J ends lost 4 bases and 3 bases respectively, with 11 bases between them. The CDR3 sequence is 14 residues long. The germline V gene has CDR1 KGHDR and CDR2 SFDVKD. CDR3 in DNA: TGTGCCACCAGTGACAGACAGAACGACTATGGCTACACCTTC. Translation gives CATSDRQNDYGYTF.

This clonotype showed up many times. The rearrangement uses TRBV20-1 and TRBJ2-3; TRBD2 matches at 13 bases. The CDR3 is made up of 16 amino acids. The germline V gene encodes CDR1 DFQATT and CDR2 SNEGSKA (reference sequence). Trimming took 0 bases from V and 6 from J; bases not matched to a gene: 6. CDR3 region: CSARDEGLAGRDTQYF. CDR3 in DNA: TGCAGTGCTAGAGATGAGGGACTAGCGGGGCGGGATACGCAGTATTTT.

The chain recombines TRBV7-3 with TRBJ2-3; D gene ambiguous. The V and J ends lost 3 bases and 1 base respectively, with 8 bases between them. The CDR3 is 14 amino acids. Germline CDR1 is SGHTA and CDR2 is FQGTGA. CDR3 nucleotides: TGTGCCAGCAGCTTGGACGGCCGCACAGATACGCAGTATTTT. It is translated as CASSLDGRTDTQYF. Full variable domain (remainder filled in from reference TRBV7-3 and TRBJ2-3): GAGVSQTPSNKVTEKGKYVELRCDPISGHTALYWYRQSLGQGPEFLIYFQGTGAADDSGLPNDRFFAVRPEGSVSTLKIQRTERGDSAVYLCASSLDGRTDTQYFGPGTRLTVL.

At least ten counts were recorded for this clonotype. This chain uses TRBV4-3 with TRBJ1-5; TRBD1 aligns across 8 bases. Trimming took 0 bases from V and 2 from J; bases not matched to a gene: 12. The CDR3 length is 19 residues. The germline V gene encodes CDR1 LGHNA and CDR2 YSLEER. DNA for the CDR3: TGCGCCAGCAGCCAAGATCCAACAGGGGGAGGAGATGGCAATCAGCCCCAGCATTTT. It encodes CASSQDPTGGGDGNQPQHF.